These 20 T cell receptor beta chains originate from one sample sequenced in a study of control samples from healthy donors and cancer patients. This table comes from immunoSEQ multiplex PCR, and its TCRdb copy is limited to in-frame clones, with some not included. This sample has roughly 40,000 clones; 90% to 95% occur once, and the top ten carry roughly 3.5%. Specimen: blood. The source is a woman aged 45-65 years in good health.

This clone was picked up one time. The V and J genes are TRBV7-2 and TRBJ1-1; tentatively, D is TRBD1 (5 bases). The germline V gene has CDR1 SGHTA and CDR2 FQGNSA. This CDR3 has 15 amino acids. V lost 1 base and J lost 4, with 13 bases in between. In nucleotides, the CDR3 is TGTGCCAGCAGCTTAGAGCCGGGGCAGGGCACTGAAGCTTTCTTT. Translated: CASSLEPGQGTEAFF.

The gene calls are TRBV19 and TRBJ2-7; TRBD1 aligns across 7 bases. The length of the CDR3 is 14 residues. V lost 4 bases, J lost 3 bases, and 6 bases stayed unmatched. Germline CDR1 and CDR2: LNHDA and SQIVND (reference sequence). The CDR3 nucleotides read TGTGCCAGTAGTACAACAGGGGCGGGCTACGAGCAGTACTTC. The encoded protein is CASSTTGAGYEQYF.

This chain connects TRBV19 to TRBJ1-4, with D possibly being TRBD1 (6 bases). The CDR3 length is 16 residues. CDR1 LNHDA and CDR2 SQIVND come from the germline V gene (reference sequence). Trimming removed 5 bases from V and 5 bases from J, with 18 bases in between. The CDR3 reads CASSRFQGRGNEKLFF. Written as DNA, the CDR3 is TGTGCCAGTAGTCGATTTCAGGGAAGGGGGAATGAAAAACTGTTTTTT.

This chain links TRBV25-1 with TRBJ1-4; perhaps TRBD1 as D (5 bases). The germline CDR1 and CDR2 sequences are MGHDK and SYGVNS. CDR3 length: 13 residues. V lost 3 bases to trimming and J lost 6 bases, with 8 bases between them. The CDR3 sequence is CASSDWGDEKLFF. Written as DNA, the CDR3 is TGTGCCAGCAGTGATTGGGGGGATGAAAAACTGTTTTTT.

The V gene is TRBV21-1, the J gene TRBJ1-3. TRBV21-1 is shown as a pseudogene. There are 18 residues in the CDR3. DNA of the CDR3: TGTGCCAGCAGCAAAGGGCAGGCGGGGGGTCGTTTGGGAAACACCATATATTTT. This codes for CASSKGQAGGRLGNTIYF.

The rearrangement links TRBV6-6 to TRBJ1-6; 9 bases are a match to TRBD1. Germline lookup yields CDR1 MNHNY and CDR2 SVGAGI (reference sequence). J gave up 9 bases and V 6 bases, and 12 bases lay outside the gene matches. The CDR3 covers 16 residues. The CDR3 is CASSREGGQGISPLHF. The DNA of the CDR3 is TGTGCCAGCAGCCGCGAGGGGGGACAGGGAATTTCACCCCTCCACTTT.

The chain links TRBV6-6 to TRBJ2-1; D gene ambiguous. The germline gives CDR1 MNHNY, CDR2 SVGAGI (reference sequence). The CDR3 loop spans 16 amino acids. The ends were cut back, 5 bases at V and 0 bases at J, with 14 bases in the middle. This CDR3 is CASSRPGISSYNEQFF. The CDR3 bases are TGTGCCAGCAGTCGACCAGGTATTTCCTCCTACAATGAGCAGTTCTTC.

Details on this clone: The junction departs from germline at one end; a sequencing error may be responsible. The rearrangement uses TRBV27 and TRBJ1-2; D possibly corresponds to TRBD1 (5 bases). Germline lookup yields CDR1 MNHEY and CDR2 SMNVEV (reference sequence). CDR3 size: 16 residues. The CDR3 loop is CTSSLSQARANYGYTF. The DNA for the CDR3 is TGTACCAGCAGTTTATCTCAGGCCAGGGCTAACTATGGCTACACCTTC.

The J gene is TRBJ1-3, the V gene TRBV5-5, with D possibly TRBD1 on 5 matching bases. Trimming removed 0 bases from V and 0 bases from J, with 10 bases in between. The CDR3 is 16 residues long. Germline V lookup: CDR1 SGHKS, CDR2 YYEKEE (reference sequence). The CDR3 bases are TGTGCCAGCAGCTTGGGGGACGGAGACTCTGGAAACACCATATATTTT. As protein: CASSLGDGDSGNTIYF.

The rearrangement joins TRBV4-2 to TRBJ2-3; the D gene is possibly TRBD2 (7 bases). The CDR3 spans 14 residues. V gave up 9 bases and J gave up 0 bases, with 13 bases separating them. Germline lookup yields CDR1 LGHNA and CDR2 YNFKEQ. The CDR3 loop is CASRGAYSTDTQYF. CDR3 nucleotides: TGTGCCAGTCGGGGGGCCTATAGCACAGATACGCAGTATTTT.

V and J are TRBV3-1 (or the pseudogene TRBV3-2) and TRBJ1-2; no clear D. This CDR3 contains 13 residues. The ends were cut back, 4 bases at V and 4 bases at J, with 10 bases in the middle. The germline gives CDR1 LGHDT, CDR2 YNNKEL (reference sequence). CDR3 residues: CASSPGSGYGYTF. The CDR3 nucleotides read TGTGCCAGCAGCCCCGGGTCCGGCTATGGCTACACCTTC.

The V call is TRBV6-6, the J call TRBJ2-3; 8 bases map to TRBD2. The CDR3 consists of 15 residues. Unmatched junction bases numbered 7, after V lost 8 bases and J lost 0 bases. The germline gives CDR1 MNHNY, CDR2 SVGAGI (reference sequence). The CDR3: CASGYSGESTDTQYF. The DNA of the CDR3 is TGTGCCAGCGGATATAGCGGGGAGAGCACAGATACGCAGTATTTT.

The CDR3 DNA reads TGCAGTGCTAGTCCAGGGTCGCGTGGCTACACCTTC. Translating gives CSASPGSRGYTF. The chain is built from TRBV20-1 and TRBJ1-2; possibly TRBD1 for D (5 bases). This CDR3 has 12 residues. Trimming left V 3 bases short and J 7 bases short, with 12 bases between. Germline assignment: CDR1 DFQATT and CDR2 SNEGSKA (reference sequence).

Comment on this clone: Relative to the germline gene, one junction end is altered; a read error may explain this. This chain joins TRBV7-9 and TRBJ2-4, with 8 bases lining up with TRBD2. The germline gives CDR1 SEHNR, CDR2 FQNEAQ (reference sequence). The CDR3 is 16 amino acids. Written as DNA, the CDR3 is TGTGCCAGCAGCTTAGGGTCCGGGGGGGCCAACAACATTCAGTACTTC. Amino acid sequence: CASSLGSGGANNIQYF.

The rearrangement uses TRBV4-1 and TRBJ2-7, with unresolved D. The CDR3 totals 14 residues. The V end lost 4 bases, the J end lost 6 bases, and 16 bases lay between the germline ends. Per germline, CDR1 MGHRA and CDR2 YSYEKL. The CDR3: CASSPTSVLAEQYF. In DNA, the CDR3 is TGCGCCAGCAGCCCTACCTCCGTCCTGGCCGAGCAGTACTTC.

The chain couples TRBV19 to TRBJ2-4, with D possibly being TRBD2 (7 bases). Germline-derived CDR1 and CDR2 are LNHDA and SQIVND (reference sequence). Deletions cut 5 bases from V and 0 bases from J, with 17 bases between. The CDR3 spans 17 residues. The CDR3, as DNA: TGTGCCAGTAGTTGGGGGGGCCGATCTCTAGCCAAAAACATTCAGTACTTC. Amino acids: CASSWGGRSLAKNIQYF.

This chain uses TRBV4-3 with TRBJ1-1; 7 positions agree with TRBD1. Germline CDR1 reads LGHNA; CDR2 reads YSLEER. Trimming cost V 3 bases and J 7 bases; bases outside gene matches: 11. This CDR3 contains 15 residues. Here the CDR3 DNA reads TGCGCCAGCAGCCAGGATCCCTTAGGGGGCGATGAAGCTTTCTTT. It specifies CASSQDPLGGDEAFF.

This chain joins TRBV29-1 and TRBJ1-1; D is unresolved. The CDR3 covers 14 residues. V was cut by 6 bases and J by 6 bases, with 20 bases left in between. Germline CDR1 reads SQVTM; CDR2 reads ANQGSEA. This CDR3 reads CSVVPKAGSAEAFF. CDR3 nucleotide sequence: TGCAGCGTCGTCCCGAAGGCGGGGAGCGCTGAAGCTTTCTTT. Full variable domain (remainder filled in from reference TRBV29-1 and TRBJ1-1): SAVISQKPSRDICQRGTSLTIQCQVDSQVTMMFWYRQQPGQSLTLIATANQGSEATYESGFVIDKFPISRPNLTFSTLTVSNMSPEDSSIYLCSVVPKAGSAEAFFGQGTRLTVV.

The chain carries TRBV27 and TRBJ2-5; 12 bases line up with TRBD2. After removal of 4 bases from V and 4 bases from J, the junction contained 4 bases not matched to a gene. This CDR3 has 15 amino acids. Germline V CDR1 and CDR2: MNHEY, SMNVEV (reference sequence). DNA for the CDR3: TGTGCCAGCAGTTCTGGACTAGCGGGGTCAGAGACCCAGTACTTC. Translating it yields CASSSGLAGSETQYF.

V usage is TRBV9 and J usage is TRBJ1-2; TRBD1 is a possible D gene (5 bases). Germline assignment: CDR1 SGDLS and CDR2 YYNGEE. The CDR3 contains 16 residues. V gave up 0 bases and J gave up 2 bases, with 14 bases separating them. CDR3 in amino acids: CASSVGGLMENYGYTF. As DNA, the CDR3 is TGTGCCAGCAGCGTAGGGGGACTTATGGAGAACTATGGCTACACCTTC.